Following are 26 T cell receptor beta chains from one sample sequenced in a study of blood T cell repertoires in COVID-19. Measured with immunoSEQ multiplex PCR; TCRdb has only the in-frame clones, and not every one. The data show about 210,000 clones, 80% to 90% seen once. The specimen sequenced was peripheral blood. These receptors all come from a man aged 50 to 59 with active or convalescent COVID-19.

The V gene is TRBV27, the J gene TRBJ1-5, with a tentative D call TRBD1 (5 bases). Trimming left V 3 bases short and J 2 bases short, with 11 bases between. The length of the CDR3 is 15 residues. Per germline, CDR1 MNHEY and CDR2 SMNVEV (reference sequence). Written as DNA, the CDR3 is TGTGCCAGCAGTTTTGAGGGGAGGGGCAATCAGCCCCAGCATTTT. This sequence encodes CASSFEGRGNQPQHF.

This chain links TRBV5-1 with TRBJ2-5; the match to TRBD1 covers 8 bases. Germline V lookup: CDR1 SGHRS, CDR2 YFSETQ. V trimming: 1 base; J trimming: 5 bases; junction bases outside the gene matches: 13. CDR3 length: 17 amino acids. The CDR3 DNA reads TGCGCCAGCAGCTTGTCGCCCCAGGGGGCCCCCGGGGAGACCCAGTACTTC. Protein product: CASSLSPQGAPGETQYF.

Here the CDR3 reads CASGHLPSTEAFF. The CDR3, as DNA: TGTGCCAGTGGCCACCTTCCGTCCACTGAAGCTTTCTTT. The V gene is TRBV19, the J gene TRBJ1-1; D is unclear. Trimming left V 8 bases short and J 4 bases short, with 14 bases between. The CDR3 length is 13 residues. Germline loops: CDR1 LNHDA, CDR2 SQIVND (reference sequence).

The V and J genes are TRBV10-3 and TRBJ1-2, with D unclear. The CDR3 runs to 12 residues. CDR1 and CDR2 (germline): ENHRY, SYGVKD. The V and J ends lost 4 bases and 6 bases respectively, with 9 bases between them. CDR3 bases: TGTGCCATCAGTGGTGGAGACGATGGCTACACCTTC. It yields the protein CAISGGDDGYTF.

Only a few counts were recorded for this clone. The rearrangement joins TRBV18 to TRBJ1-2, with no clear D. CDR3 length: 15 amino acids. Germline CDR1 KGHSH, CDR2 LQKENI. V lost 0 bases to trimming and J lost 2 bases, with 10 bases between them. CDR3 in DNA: TGTGCCAGCTCACCACCGTCAGCGGGGAACTATGGCTACACCTTC. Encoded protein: CASSPPSAGNYGYTF.

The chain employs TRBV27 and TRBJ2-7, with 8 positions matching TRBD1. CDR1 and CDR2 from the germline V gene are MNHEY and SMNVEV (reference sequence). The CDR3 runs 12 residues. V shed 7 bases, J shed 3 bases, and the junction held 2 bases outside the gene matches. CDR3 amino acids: CASNRGNYEQYF. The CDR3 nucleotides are TGTGCCAGCAACAGGGGGAACTACGAGCAGTACTTC.

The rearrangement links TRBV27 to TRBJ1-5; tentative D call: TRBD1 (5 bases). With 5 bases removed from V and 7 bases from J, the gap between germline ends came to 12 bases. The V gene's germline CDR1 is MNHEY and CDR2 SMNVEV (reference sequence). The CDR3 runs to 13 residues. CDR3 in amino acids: CASSPKGFQPQHF. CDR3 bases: TGTGCCAGCAGTCCCAAGGGGTTCCAGCCCCAGCATTTT.

The CDR3 DNA sequence: TGTGCCACCTCCCACGGGTCGGGTCGGGACACAGATACGCAGTATTTT. Translated: CATSHGSGRDTDTQYF. This rearrangement joins TRBV6-6 to TRBJ2-3; possible D gene TRBD2, 5 bases. This CDR3 comprises 16 residues. With 10 bases removed from V and 2 bases from J, the gap between germline ends came to 22 bases. CDR1 is MNHNY and CDR2 is SVGAGI in the germline V gene (reference sequence).

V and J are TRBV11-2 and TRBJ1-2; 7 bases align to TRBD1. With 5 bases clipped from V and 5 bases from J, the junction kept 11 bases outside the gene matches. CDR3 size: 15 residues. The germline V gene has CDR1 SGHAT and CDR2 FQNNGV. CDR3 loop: CASSALRGLFYGYTF. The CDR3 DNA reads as TGTGCCAGCAGCGCTTTGAGGGGGCTCTTTTATGGCTACACCTTC. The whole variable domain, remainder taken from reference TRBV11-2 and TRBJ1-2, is EAGVAQSPRYKIIEKRQSVAFWCNPISGHATLYWYQQILGQGPKLLIQFQNNGVVDDSQLPKDRFSAERLKGVDSTLKIQPAKLEDSAVYLCASSALRGLFYGYTFGSGTRLTVV.

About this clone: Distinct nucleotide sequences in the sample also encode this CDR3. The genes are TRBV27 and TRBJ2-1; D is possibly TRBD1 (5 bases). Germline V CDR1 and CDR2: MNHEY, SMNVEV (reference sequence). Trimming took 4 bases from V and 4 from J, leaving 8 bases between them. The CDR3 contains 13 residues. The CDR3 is CASSSRVYNEQFF. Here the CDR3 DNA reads TGTGCCAGCAGTTCCAGGGTATACAATGAGCAGTTCTTC.

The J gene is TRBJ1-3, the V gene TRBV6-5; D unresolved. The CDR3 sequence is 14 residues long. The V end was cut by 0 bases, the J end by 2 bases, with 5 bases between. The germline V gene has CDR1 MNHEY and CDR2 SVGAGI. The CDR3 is CASSYSGAGNTIYF. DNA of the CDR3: TGTGCCAGCAGTTACTCCGGAGCTGGAAACACCATATATTTT.

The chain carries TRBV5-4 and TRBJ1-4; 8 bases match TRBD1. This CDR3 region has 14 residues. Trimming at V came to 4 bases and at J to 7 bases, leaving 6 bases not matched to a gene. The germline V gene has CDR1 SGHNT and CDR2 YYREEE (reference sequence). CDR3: CASSVTGVGEKLFF. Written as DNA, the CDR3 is TGTGCCAGCAGCGTGACAGGGGTTGGTGAAAAACTGTTTTTT. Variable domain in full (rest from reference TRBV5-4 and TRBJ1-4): ETGVTQSPTHLIKTRGQQVTLRCSSQSGHNTVSWYQQALGQGPQFIFQYYREEENGRGNFPPRFSGLQFPNYSSELNVNALELDDSALYLCASSVTGVGEKLFFGSGTQLSVL.

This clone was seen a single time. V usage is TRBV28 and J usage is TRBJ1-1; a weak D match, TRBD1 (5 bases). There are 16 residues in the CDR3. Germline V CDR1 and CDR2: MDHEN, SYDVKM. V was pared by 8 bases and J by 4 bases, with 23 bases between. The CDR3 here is CASGGPGARMATEAFF. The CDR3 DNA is TGTGCCAGCGGTGGCCCTGGGGCGCGTATGGCCACTGAAGCTTTCTTT.

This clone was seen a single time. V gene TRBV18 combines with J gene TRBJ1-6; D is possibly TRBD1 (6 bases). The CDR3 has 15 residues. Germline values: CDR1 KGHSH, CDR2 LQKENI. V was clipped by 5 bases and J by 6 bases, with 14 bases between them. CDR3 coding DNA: TGTGCCAGCTCAGATTACCAGGGGATTAATTCACCCCTCCACTTT. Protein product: CASSDYQGINSPLHF.

The CDR3 coding sequence is TGTGCCAGCAGTCCGCGGGGGGGCAACACCGGGGAGCTGTTTTTT. Its protein is CASSPRGGNTGELFF. The chain links TRBV6-6 to TRBJ2-2, with 9 bases aligning to TRBD2. The CDR3 runs 15 residues. Germline assignment: CDR1 MNHNY and CDR2 SVGAGI (reference sequence). The ends lost 5 bases at V and 2 bases at J; junction bases unmatched: 3.

Here the CDR3 reads CASSYLVTGDNSPLHF. The CDR3 bases are TGTGCCAGCAGTTACTTGGTGACAGGGGATAATTCACCCCTCCACTTT. This chain uses TRBV6-5 with TRBJ1-6; 8 nucleotides match TRBD1. The CDR3 sequence is 16 residues long. Germline lookup yields CDR1 MNHEY and CDR2 SVGAGI. Unmatched junction bases numbered 4, after V lost 1 base and J lost 5 bases.

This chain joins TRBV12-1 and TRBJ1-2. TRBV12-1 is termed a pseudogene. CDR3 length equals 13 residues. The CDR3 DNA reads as TGTGCCAGCAGCTCCGCCCCTAGGGAGGGCTACACCTTC. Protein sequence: CASSSAPREGYTF.

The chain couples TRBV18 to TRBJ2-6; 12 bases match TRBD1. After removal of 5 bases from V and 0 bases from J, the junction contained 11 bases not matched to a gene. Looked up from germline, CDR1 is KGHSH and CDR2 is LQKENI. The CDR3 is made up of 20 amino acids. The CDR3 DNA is TGTGCCAGCTCAATCACCGGGACAGGGGGCCTTAACTCTGGGGCCAACGTCCTGACTTTC. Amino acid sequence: CASSITGTGGLNSGANVLTF. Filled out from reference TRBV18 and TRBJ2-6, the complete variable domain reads NAGVMQNPRHLVRRRGQEARLRCSPMKGHSHVYWYRQLPEEGLKFMVYLQKENIIDESGMPKERFSAEFPKEGPSILRIQQVVRGDSAAYFCASSITGTGGLNSGANVLTFGAGSRLTVL.

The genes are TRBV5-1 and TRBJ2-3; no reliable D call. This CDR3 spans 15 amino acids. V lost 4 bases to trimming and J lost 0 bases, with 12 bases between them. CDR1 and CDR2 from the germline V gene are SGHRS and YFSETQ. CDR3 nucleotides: TGCGCCAGCAGCGGTGGGCCAGCTAGCACAGATACGCAGTATTTT. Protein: CASSGGPASTDTQYF. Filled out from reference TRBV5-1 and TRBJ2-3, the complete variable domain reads KAGVTQTPRYLIKTRGQQVTLSCSPISGHRSVSWYQQTPGQGLQFLFEYFSETQRNKGNFPGRFSGRQFSNSRSEMNVSTLELGDSALYLCASSGGPASTDTQYFGPGTRLTVL.

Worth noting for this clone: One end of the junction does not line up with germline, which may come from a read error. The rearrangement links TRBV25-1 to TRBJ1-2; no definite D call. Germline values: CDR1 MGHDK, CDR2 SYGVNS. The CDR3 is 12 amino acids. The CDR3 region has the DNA TGTGTCAGCAGTGACGGGAGGTATGGCTACACCTTC. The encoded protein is CVSSDGRYGYTF.

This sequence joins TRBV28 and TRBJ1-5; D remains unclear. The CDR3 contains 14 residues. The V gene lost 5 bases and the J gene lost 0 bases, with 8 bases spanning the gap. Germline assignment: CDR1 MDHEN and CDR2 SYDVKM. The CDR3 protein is CASSISVSNQPQHF. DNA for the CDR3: TGTGCCAGCAGTATCTCCGTTAGCAATCAGCCCCAGCATTTT.

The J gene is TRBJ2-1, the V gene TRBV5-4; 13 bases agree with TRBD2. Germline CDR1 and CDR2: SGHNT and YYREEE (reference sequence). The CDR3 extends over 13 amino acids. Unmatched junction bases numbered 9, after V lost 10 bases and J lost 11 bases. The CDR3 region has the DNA TGTGCCTTCCCACTAGCGGGGGGGCCGAAGCAGTTCTTC. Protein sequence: CAFPLAGGPKQFF. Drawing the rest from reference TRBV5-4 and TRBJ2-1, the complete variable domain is ETGVTQSPTHLIKTRGQQVTLRCSSQSGHNTVSWYQQALGQGPQFIFQYYREEENGRGNFPPRFSGLQFPNYSSELNVNALELDDSALYLCAFPLAGGPKQFFGPGTRLTVL.

The CDR3 DNA is TGTGCCAGCAGCTTCGACAGGAACACCGGGGAGCTGTTTTTT. This gives the protein CASSFDRNTGELFF. The chain joins TRBV11-2 to TRBJ2-2; a weak D match, TRBD1 (5 bases). This CDR3 comprises 14 residues. Germline assignment: CDR1 SGHAT and CDR2 FQNNGV. Trimming took 3 bases from V and 1 from J, leaving 6 bases between them.

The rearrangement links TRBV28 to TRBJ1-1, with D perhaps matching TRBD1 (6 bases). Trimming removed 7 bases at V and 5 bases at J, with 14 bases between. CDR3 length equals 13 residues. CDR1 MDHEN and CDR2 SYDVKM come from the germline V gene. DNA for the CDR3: TGTGCCAGCATTAGGGGGGGGAGGACTGAAGCTTTCTTT. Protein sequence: CASIRGGRTEAFF.

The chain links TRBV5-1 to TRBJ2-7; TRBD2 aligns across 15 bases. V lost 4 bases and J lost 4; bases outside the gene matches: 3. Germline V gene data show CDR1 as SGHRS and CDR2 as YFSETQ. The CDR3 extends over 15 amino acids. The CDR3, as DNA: TGCGCCAGCAGCCCGGGACTAGCGGGGGGTTACGAGCAGTACGTC. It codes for CASSPGLAGGYEQYV.

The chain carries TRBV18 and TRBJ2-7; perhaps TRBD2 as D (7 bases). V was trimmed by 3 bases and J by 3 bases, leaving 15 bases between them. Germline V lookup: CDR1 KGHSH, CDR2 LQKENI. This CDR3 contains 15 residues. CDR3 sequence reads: CASSPLGGASYEQYV. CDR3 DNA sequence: TGTGCCAGCTCACCCTTGGGGGGGGCTAGCTACGAGCAGTACGTC.